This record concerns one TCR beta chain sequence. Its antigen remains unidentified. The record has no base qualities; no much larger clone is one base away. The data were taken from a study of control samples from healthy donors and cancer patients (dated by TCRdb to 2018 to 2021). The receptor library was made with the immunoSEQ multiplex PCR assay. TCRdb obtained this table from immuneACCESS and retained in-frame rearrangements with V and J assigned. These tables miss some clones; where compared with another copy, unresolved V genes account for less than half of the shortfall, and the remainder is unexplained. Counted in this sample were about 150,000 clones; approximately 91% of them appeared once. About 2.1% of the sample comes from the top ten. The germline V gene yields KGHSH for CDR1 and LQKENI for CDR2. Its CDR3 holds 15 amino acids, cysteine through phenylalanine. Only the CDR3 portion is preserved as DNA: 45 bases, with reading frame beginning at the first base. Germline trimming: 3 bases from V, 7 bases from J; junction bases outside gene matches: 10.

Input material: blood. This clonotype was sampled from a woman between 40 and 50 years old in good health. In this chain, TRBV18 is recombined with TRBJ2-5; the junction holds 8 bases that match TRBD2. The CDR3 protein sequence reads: CASSPPIAGGWTQYF. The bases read TGTGCCAGCTCACCCCCAATCGCGGGGGGCTGGACCCAGTACTTC.